These T cell receptor beta chains were read from a single sample in a study of regulatory T cells in long-lasting Graves disease. TCRdb ran MiXCR on the multiplex PCR reads and lists one entry per CDR3 protein. The sample lists 500,000 to 800,000 distinct CDR3 sequences; 30% were seen once. This material consisted of peripheral blood mononuclear cells (PBMCs), taken when the disease was refractory, from a patient treated with antithyroid drugs. All receptors come from a female donor with Graves disease. CDR3s include the opening cysteine and the closing phenylalanine or tryptophan. The D gene is left open where the match is weak. Clone size, where shown, is once, few, many, or a class for clones that have expanded.

v_gene	j_gene	len	d_gene	abundance	CDR3aa	CDR3nt
TRBV5-4	TRBJ2-5	15	.	once	CASSLYGGVVGTQYF	TGTGCCAGCAGCTTGTATGGGGGAGTTGTAGGGACCCAGTACTTC
TRBV6-1	TRBJ1-1	15	.	few	CATAHPGSMNTEAFF	TGTGCCACCGCTCACCCGGGCAGCATGAACACTGAAGCTTTCTTT
TRBV29-1	TRBJ2-7	16	TRBD2	.	CSVPVGLAGSSYEQYF	TGCAGCGTCCCGGTAGGACTAGCGGGGAGCTCCTACGAGCAGTACTTC
TRBV5-1	TRBJ2-2	17	TRBD2	few	CASSRLAGVPDAGELFF	TGCGCCAGCAGTCGACTAGCGGGAGTGCCAGACGCCGGGGAGCTGTTTTTT
TRBV14	TRBJ1-6	13	.	.	CASSQEANSPLHF	TGTGCCAGCAGCCAAGAGGCGAATTCACCCCTCCACTTT
TRBV2	TRBJ2-7	15	TRBD1	many	CASRQGQGLSYEQYF	TGTGCCAGCAGGCAAGGACAGGGGCTAAGCTACGAGCAGTACTTC
TRBV12-3/TRBV12-4	TRBJ2-7	18	TRBD2	few	CASSFAPQREDERHEQYF	TGTGCCAGCAGTTTCGCCCCCCAGCGGGAGGATGAGCGCCACGAGCAGTACTTC
TRBV27	TRBJ1-1	13	.	few	CASSSLSGTEAFF	TGTGCCAGCAGTTCCCTAAGTGGCACTGAAGCTTTCTTT
TRBV3-1	TRBJ1-1	15	.	few	CASSQGRRMNTEAFF	TGTGCCAGCAGCCAAGGTCGCCGCATGAACACTGAAGCTTTCTTT
TRBV29-1	TRBJ1-5	14	.	few	CSVRPTGAGQPQHF	TGCAGCGTCCGCCCGACGGGGGCAGGGCAGCCCCAGCATTTT
TRBV18	TRBJ1-1	13	TRBD1	.	CASSPSDRSEAFF	TGTGCCAGCTCACCCTCGGACAGGAGTGAAGCTTTCTTT
TRBV29-1	TRBJ2-7	13	.	.	CSVVDGHSYEQYF	TGCAGCGTTGTAGACGGCCACTCCTACGAGCAGTACTTC
TRBV20-1	TRBJ2-1	13	TRBD2	.	CSATPSGYNEQFF	TGCAGTGCTACGCCTAGCGGCTACAATGAGCAGTTCTTC
TRBV6-1	TRBJ1-2	16	TRBD1	.	CASTNDRGPVSGGYTF	TGTGCCAGCACCAATGACAGGGGGCCGGTATCGGGAGGCTACACCTTC
TRBV9	TRBJ2-7	15	TRBD2	.	CASSPRSGSSYEQHF	TGTGCCAGCAGCCCTCGTAGCGGGAGTTCCTACGAGCAGCACTTC
TRBV29-1	TRBJ1-2	16	.	.	CSVEGKAGTFAYGYTF	TGCAGCGTTGAAGGAAAGGCAGGGACTTTTGCCTATGGCTACACCTTC
TRBV6-1	TRBJ1-1	12	.	few	CASGRQVTEAFF	TGTGCCAGCGGCAGACAGGTCACTGAAGCTTTCTTT
TRBV18	TRBJ2-7	14	.	many	CASSPPSGWDEQYF	TGTGCCAGCTCACCACCGTCAGGGTGGGACGAGCAGTACTTC
TRBV10-3	TRBJ2-2	18	TRBD2	.	CAISETSGSTGNTGELFF	TGTGCCATCAGTGAAACTAGCGGGAGTACGGGGAACACCGGGGAGCTGTTTTTT
TRBV12-3/TRBV12-4	TRBJ1-5	17	.	.	CASSLALGGDSNQPQHF	TGTGCCAGCAGTTTAGCGCTAGGGGGAGATAGCAATCAGCCCCAGCATTTT
TRBV19	TRBJ1-4	17	.	.	CASRSQHDIRLNEKLFF	TGTGCCAGTAGATCTCAACACGACATCAGGCTTAATGAAAAACTGTTTTTT
TRBV10-3	TRBJ1-1	12	.	many	CAISEGSLEAFF	TGTGCCATCAGTGAGGGCAGTTTGGAAGCTTTCTTT
TRBV5-1	TRBJ1-2	16	.	.	CASSFGRTDIFYGYTF	TGTGCCAGCAGCTTCGGACGGACCGATATTTTCTATGGCTACACCTTC
TRBV25-1	TRBJ2-5	15	TRBD2	.	CASSEWGGQAGAQYF	TGTGCCAGCAGTGAATGGGGCGGGCAGGCGGGAGCCCAGTACTTC
TRBV10-2	TRBJ1-1	13	.	few	CASMAGGLTEAFF	TGCGCCAGCATGGCGGGGGGGCTTACTGAAGCTTTCTTT
TRBV19	TRBJ2-1	12	.	.	CASSRGFNEQFF	TGTGCCAGTAGTCGAGGCTTTAATGAGCAGTTCTTC
TRBV2	TRBJ2-5	17	TRBD2	many	CASSDRGLLVSFETQYF	TGTGCCAGCAGTGATCGGGGACTACTCGTTTCATTCGAGACCCAGTACTTC
TRBV7-3	TRBJ1-1	15	.	.	CASSLSSDQDTEAFF	TGTGCCAGCAGCTTAAGCTCGGATCAGGACACTGAAGCTTTCTTT
TRBV7-2	TRBJ1-2	11	.	.	CASSLELVPVF	TGTGCCAGCAGCTTAGAATTGGTTCCAGTCTTC
TRBV6-1	TRBJ1-2	14	TRBD1	many	CATTEGARYYGYTF	TGTGCCACCACCGAGGGGGCTCGGTACTATGGCTACACCTTC
TRBV20-1	TRBJ2-7	12	.	few	CSANQGQYEQYF	TGCAGTGCTAATCAGGGGCAGTACGAGCAGTACTTC
TRBV7-8	TRBJ1-5	16	TRBD1	many	CASSLDRGRNNQPQHF	TGTGCCAGCAGCCTGGACAGGGGGAGGAACAATCAGCCCCAGCATTTT
TRBV12-3/TRBV12-4	TRBJ1-5	11	.	.	CASSFAGAQHF	TGTGCCAGCAGTTTTGCCGGGGCCCAGCATTTT
TRBV29-1	TRBJ2-7	11	.	many	CSVVQAGEQYF	TGCAGCGTTGTGCAGGCCGGGGAGCAGTACTTC
TRBV2	TRBJ1-3	14	.	.	CASRGELSGNTIYF	TGTGCCAGCAGGGGGGAGCTCTCTGGAAACACCATATATTTT
TRBV3-1	TRBJ1-4	15	.	few	CASSQASRRPEKLFF	TGTGCCAGCAGCCAAGCCTCACGACGCCCTGAAAAACTGTTTTTT
TRBV2	TRBJ2-3	15	.	.	CASSQESGSTDTQYF	TGTGCCAGCAGCCAAGAAAGCGGTAGCACAGATACGCAGTATTTT
TRBV7-2	TRBJ2-3	14	TRBD2	.	CASSLLAGEGTQYF	TGTGCCAGCAGCCTACTAGCGGGAGAGGGTACGCAGTATTTT
TRBV5-1	TRBJ2-2	16	TRBD1	.	CASSFGRGPDTGELFF	TGCGCCAGCAGCTTCGGCAGGGGGCCCGACACCGGGGAGCTGTTTTTT
TRBV9	TRBJ2-4	13	.	.	CASGPGDWNIQYF	TGTGCCAGCGGCCCCGGGGACTGGAACATTCAGTACTTC
TRBV20-1	TRBJ1-2	14	TRBD1	.	CSARYPGGHYGYTF	TGCAGTGCTAGATACCCAGGGGGCCACTATGGCTACACCTTC
TRBV7-3	TRBJ2-2	14	.	few	CASSLRPVGGELFF	TGTGCCAGCAGCTTACGGCCGGTCGGCGGGGAGCTGTTTTTT
TRBV6-1	TRBJ1-1	15	.	.	CASSEALLEYTEAFF	TGTGCCAGCAGTGAAGCGCTTCTCGAGTACACTGAAGCTTTCTTT